The subject of this entry is one T cell receptor (beta chain). The antigen is undetermined. The entry originates in a study of PD-L1 blockade in urothelial cancer. Whole-study context: Bladder-origin urothelial cancer in males described about 85% of the roughly 30 patients. The study recovered a median of about 150,000 T cells per blood sample. Points from the study as a whole: Larger 3-week expansion of tumor-associated blood clones was seen in durable-benefit patients.

Assay: immunoSEQ multiplex PCR; the TCRdb copy retains only in-frame clones and omits some. The sample has tens of thousands of clones, approximately 86% seen once; the top ten hold about 22%. Sample time point: peripheral blood 6 weeks after treatment start. The CDR3 length is 15 residues. Germline V gives CDR1 KGHSH, CDR2 LQKENI. The V segment lost 4 bases and the J segment 3 bases; nucleotides outside the gene matches: 8. This TCR was recovered from a man between 60 and 75 years old with urothelial cancer. The input for sequencing was PBMCs, taken around atezolizumab (anti-PD-L1) treatment. The rearrangement links TRBV18 to TRBJ1-1, with 7 bases aligning to TRBD1. CDR3: CASSHPGQAHTEAFF. CDR3 bases: TGTGCCAGCTCACACCCAGGACAGGCGCACACTGAAGCTTTCTTT.